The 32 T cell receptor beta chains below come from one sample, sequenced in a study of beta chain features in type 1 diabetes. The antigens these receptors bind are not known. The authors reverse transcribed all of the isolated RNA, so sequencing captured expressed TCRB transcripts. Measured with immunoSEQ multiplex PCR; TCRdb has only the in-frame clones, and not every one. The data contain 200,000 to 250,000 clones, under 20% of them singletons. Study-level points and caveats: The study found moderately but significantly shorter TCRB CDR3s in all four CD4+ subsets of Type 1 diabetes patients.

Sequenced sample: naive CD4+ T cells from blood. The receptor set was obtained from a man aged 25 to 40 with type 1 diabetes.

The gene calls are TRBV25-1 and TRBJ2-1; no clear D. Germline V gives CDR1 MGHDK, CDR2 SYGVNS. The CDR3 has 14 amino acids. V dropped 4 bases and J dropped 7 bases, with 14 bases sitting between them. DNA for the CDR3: TGTGCCAGCAGTGCCCGGGTAGAGAGGAATGAGCAGTTCTTC. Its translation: CASSARVERNEQFF.

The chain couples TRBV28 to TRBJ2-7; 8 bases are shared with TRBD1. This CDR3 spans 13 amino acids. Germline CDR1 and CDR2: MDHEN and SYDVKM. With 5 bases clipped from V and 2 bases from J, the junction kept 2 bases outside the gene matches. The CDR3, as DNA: TGTGCCAGCAGTGGACAGGGTACCTACGAGCAGTACTTC. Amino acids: CASSGQGTYEQYF. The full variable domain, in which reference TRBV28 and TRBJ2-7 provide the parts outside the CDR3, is DVKVTQSSRYLVKRTGEKVFLECVQDMDHENMFWYRQDPGLGLRLIYFSYDVKMKEKGDIPEGYSVSREKKERFSLILESASTNQTSMYLCASSGQGTYEQYFGPGTRLTVT.

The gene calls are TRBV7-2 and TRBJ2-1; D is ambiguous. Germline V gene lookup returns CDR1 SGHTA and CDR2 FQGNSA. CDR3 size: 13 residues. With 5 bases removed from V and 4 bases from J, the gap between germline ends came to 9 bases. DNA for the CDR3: TGTGCCAGCAGCCATGACATATACAATGAGCAGTTCTTC. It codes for CASSHDIYNEQFF.

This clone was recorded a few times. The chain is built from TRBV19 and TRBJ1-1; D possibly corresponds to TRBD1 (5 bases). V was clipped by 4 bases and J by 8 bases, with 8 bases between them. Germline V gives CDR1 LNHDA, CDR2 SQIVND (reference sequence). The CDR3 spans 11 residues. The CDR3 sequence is CASSSRTEAFF. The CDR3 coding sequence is TGTGCCAGTAGTAGCCGGACAGAAGCTTTCTTT. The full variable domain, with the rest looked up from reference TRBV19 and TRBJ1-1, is DGGITQSPKYLFRKEGQNVTLSCEQNLNHDAMYWYRQDPGQGLRLIYYSQIVNDFQKGDIAEGYSVSREKKESFPLTVTSAQKNPTAFYLCASSSRTEAFFGQGTRLTVV.

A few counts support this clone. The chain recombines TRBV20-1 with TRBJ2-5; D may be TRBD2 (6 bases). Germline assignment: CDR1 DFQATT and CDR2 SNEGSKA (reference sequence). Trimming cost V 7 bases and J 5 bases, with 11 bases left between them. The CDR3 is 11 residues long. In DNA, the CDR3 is TGCAGTGGTATCGCGGGGGAGACCCAGTACTTC. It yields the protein CSGIAGETQYF.

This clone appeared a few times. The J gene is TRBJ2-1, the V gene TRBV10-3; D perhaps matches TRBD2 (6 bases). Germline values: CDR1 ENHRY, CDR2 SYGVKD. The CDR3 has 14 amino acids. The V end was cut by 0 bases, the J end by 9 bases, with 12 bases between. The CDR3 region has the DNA TGTGCCATCAGTGAGTCCTTGGTGGGAGGTGAGCAGTTCTTC. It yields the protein CAISESLVGGEQFF.

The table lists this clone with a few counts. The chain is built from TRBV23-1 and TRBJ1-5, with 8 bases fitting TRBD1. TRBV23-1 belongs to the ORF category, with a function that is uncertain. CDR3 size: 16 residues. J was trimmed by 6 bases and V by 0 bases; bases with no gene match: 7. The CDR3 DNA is TGCGCCAGCAGTCAATCCGACAGGGGATCAGGTCAGCCCCAGCATTTT. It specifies CASSQSDRGSGQPQHF.

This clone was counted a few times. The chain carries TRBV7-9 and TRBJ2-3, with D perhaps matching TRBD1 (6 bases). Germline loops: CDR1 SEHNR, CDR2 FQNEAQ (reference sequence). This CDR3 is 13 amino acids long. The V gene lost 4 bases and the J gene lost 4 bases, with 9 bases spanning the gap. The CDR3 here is CASSSTGSDTQYF. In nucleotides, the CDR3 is TGTGCCAGCAGCTCTACAGGGTCAGATACGCAGTATTTT.

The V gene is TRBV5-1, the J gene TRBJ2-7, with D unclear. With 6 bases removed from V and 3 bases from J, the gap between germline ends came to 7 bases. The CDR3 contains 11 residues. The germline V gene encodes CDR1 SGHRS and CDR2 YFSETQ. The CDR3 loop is CASTSHYEQYF. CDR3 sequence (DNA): TGCGCCAGCACCTCCCACTACGAGCAGTACTTC.

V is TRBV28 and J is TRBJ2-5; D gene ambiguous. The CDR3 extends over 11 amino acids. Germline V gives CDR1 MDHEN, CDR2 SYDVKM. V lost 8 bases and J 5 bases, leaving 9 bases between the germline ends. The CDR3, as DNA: TGTGCCAGCTCCCCTCGGGAGACCCAGTACTTC. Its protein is CASSPRETQYF.

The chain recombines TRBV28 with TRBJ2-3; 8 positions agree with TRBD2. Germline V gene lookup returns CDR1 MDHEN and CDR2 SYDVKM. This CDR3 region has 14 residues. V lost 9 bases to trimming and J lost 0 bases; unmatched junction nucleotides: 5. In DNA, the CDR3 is TGTGCCAGTTACGCGGGGGGAAGCACAGATACGCAGTATTTT. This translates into CASYAGGSTDTQYF.

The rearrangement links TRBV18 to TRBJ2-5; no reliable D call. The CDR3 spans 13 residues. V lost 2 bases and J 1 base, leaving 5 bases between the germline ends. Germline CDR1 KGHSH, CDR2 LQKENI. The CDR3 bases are TGTGCCAGCTCACCATTGTCCCAAGAGACCCAGTACTTC. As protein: CASSPLSQETQYF.

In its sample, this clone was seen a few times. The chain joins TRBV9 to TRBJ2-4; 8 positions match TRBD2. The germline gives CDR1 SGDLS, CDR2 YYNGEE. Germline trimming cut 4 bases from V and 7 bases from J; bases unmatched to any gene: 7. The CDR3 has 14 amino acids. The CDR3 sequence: CASSPLGGRNIQYF. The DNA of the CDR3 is TGTGCCAGCAGCCCACTGGGCGGGAGGAACATTCAGTACTTC.

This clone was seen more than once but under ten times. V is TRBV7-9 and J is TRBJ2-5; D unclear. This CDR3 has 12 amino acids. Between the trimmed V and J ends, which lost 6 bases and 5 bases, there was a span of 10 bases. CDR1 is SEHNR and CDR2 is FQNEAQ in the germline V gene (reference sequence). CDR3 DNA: TGTGCCAGCAGGAGGCAGCCTGAGACCCAGTACTTC. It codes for CASRRQPETQYF. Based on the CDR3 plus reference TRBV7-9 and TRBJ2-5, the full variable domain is DTGVSQNPRHKITKRGQNVTFRCDPISEHNRLYWYRQTLGQGPEFLTYFQNEAQLEKSRLLSDRFSAERPKGSFSTLEIQRTEQGDSAMYLCASRRQPETQYFGPGTRLLVL.

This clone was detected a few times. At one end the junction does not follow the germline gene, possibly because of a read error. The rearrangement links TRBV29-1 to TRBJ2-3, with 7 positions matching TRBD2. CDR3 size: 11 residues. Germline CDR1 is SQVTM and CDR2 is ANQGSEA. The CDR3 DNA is TGCAGCTTCTCTGTTGGGCGGGAGACGAATTTT. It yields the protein CSFSVGRETNF.

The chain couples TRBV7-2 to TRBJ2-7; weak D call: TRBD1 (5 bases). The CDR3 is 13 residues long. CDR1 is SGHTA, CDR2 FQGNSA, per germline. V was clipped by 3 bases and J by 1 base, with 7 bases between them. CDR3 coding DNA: TGTGCCAGCAGCTTGACAGATTCCTACGAGCAGTACTTC. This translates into CASSLTDSYEQYF.

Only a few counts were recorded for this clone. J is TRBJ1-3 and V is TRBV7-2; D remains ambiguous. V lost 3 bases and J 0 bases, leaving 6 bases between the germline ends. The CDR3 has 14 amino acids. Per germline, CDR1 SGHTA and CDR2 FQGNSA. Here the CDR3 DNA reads TGTGCCAGCAGCTTGGTGGTCTCTGGAAACACCATATATTTT. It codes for CASSLVVSGNTIYF.

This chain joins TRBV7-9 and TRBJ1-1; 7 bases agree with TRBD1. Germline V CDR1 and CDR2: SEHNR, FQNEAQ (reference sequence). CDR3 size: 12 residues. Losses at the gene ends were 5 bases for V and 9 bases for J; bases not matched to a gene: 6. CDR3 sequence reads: CASSERQGQAFF. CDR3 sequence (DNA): TGTGCCAGCAGCGAACGACAGGGCCAAGCTTTCTTT. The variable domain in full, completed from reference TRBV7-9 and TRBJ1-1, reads DTGVSQNPRHKITKRGQNVTFRCDPISEHNRLYWYRQTLGQGPEFLTYFQNEAQLEKSRLLSDRFSAERPKGSFSTLEIQRTEQGDSAMYLCASSERQGQAFFGQGTRLTVV.

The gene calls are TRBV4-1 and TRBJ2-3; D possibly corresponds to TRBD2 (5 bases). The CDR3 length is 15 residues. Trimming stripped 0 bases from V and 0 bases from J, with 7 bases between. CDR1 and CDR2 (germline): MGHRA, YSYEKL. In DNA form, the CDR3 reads TGCGCCAGCAGCCAAGAACGGACTAGCACAGATACGCAGTATTTT. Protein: CASSQERTSTDTQYF.

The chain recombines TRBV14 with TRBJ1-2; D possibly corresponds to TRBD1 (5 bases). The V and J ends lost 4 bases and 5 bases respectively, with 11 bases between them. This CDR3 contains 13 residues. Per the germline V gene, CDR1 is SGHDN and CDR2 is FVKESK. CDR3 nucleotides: TGTGCCAGCAGCCCGGACATAGTTTATGGCTACACCTTC. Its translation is CASSPDIVYGYTF.

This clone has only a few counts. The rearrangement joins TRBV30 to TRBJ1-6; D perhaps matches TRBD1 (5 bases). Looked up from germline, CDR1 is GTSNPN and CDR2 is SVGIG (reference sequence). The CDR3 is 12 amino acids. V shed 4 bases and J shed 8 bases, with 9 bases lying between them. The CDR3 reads CAWTGNDSPLHF. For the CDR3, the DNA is TGTGCCTGGACAGGGAACGATTCACCCCTCCACTTT.

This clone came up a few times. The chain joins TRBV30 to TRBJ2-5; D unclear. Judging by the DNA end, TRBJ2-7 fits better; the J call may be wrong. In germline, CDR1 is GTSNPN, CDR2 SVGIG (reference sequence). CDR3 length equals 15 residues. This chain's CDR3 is CAWSAGPSSSYEQYF. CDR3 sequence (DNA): TGTGCCTGGAGTGCAGGACCGAGTAGCTCCTACGAGCAGTACTTC.

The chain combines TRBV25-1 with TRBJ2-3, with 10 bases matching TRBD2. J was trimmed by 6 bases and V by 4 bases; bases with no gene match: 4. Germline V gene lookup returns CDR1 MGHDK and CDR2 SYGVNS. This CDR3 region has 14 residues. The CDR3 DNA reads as TGTGCCAGCAGTGGTCTAGCGGGAGTTGATACGCAGTATTTT. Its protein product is CASSGLAGVDTQYF.

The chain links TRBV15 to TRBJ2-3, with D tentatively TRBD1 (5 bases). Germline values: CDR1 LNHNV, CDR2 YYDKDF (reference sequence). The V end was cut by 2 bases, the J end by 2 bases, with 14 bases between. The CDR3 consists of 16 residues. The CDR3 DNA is TGTGCCACCAGCAGAATCGGGCAGGGCCCCACAGATACGCAGTATTTT. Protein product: CATSRIGQGPTDTQYF.

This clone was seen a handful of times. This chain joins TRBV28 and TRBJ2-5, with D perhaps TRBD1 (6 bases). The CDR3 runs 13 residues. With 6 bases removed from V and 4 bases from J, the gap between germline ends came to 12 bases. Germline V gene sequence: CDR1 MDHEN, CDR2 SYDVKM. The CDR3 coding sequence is TGTGCCAGCAGACTACAGGGTCGAGAGACCCAGTACTTC. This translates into CASRLQGRETQYF. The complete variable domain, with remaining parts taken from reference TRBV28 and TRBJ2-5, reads DVKVTQSSRYLVKRTGEKVFLECVQDMDHENMFWYRQDPGLGLRLIYFSYDVKMKEKGDIPEGYSVSREKKERFSLILESASTNQTSMYLCASRLQGRETQYFGPGTRLLVL.

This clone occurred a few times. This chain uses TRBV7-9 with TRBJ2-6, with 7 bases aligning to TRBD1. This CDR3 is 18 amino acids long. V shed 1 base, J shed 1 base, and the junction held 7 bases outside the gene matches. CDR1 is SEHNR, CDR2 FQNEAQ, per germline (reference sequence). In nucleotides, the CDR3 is TGTGCCAGCAGCTTAGGGGTGACAGGGTCTTCTGGGGCCAACGTCCTGACTTTC. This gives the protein CASSLGVTGSSGANVLTF.

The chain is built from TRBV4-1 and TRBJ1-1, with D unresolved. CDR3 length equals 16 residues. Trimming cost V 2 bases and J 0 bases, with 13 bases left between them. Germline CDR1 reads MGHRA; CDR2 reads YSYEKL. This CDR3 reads CASSQLVTRVNTEAFF. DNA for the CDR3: TGCGCCAGCAGCCAACTCGTAACTCGGGTGAACACTGAAGCTTTCTTT.

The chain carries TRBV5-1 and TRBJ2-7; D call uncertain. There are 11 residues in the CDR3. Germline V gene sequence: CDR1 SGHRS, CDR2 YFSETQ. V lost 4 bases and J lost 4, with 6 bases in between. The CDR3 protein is CASSDGYEQYF. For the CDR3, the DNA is TGCGCCAGCAGCGATGGGTACGAGCAGTACTTC.

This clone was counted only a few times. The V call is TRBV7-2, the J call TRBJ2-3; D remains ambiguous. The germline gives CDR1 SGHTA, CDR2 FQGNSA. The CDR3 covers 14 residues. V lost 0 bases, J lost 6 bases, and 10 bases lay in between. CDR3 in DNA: TGTGCCAGCAGCTTAGCCCTCCCGTCGGATACGCAGTATTTT. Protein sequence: CASSLALPSDTQYF.

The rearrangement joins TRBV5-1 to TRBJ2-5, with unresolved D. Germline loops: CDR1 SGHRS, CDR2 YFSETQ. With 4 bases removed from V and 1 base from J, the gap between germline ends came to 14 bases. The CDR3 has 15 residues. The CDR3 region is CASSAYITPQETQYF. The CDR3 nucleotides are TGCGCCAGCAGCGCCTACATAACACCCCAAGAGACCCAGTACTTC.

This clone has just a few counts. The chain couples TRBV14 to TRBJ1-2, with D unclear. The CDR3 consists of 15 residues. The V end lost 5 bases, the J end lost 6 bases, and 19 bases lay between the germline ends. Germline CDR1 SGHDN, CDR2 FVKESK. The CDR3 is CASSGGRRVGDGYTF. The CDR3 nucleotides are TGTGCCAGCAGCGGAGGCAGAAGAGTTGGGGATGGCTACACCTTC. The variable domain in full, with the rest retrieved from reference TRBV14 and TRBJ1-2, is EAGVTQFPSHSVIEKGQTVTLRCDPISGHDNLYWYRRVMGKEIKFLLHFVKESKQDESGMPNNRFLAERTGGTYSTLKVQPAELEDSGVYFCASSGGRRVGDGYTFGSGTRLTVV.

The CDR3 sequence: CSVDRVNTGELFF. The DNA for the CDR3 is TGCAGCGTAGACAGGGTTAACACCGGGGAGCTGTTTTTT. This chain joins TRBV29-1 and TRBJ2-2, with 7 bases aligning to TRBD1. J lost 2 bases, V lost 6 bases, and 3 bases had no gene match. Germline lookup yields CDR1 SQVTM and CDR2 ANQGSEA. The CDR3 covers 13 residues.